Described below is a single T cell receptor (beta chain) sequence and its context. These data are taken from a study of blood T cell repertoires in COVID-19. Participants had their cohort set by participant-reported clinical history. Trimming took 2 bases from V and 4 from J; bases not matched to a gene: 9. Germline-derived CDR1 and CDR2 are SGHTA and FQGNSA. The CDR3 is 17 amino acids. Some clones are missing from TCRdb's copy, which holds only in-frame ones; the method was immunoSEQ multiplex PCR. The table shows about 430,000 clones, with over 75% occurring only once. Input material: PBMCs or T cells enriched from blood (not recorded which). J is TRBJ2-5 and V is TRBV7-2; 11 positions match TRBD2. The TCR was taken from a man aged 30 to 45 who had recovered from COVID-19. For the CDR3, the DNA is TGTGCCAGCAGCTTATCCACCGGACTAGCGGGTCTAGAGACCCAGTACTTC. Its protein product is CASSLSTGLAGLETQYF.